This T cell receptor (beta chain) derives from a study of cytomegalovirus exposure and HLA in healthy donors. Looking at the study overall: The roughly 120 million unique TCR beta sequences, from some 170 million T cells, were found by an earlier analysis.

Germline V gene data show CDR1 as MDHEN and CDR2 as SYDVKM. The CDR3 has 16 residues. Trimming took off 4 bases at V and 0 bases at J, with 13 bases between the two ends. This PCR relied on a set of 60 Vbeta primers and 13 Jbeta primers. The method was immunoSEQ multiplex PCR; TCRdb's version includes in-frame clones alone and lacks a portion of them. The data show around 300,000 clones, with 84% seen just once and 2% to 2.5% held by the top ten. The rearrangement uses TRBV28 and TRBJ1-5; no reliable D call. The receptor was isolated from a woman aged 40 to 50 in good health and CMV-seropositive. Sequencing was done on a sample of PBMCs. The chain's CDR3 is CASSSATGFSNQPQHF. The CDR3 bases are TGTGCCAGCAGTTCCGCTACGGGGTTTAGCAATCAGCCCCAGCATTTT. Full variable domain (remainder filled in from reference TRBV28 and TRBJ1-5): DVKVTQSSRYLVKRTGEKVFLECVQDMDHENMFWYRQDPGLGLRLIYFSYDVKMKEKGDIPEGYSVSREKKERFSLILESASTNQTSMYLCASSSATGFSNQPQHFGDGTRLSIL.